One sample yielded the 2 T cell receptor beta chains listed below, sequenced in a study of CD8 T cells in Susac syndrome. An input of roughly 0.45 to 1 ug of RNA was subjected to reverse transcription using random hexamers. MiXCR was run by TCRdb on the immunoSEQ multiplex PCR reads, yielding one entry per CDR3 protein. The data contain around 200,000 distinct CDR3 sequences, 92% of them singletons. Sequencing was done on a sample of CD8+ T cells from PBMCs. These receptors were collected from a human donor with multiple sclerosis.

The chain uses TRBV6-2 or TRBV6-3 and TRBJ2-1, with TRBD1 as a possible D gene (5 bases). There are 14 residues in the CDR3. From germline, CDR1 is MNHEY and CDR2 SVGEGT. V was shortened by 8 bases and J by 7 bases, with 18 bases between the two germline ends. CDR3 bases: TGTGCCAGCCACCCGGGCTGGGGCACAAATGAGCAGTTCTTC. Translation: CASHPGWGTNEQFF.

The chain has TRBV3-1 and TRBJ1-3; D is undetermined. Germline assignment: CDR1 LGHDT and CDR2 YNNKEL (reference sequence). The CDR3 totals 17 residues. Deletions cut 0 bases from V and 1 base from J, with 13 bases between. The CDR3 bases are TGTGCCAGCAGCCAAGATATCGGCCCCGCTTCTGGAAACACCATATATTTT. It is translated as CASSQDIGPASGNTIYF.